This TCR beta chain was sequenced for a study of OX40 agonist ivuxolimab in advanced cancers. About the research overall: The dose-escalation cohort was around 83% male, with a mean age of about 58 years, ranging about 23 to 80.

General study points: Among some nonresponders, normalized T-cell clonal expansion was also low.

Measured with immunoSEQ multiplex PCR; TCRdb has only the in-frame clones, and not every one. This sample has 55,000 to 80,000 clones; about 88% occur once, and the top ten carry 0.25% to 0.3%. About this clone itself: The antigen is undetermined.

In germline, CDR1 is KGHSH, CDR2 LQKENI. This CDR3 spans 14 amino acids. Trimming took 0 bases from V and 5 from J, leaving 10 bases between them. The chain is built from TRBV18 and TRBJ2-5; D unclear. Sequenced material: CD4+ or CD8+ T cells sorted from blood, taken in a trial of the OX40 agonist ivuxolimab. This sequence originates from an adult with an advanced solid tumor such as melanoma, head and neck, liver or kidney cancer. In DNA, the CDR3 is TGTGCCAGCTCACCACCGTCAGGTAGCGAGACCCAGTACTTC. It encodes CASSPPSGSETQYF.